The T cell receptor beta chain under discussion was sequenced for a study of blood T cells in healthy people across ages. General observations from the study: Naive CD4+ cell counts and diversity both ran higher in long-lived than in aged donors.

Trimming removed 5 bases from V and 4 bases from J; junction bases left unmatched: 10. The CDR3 length is 15 residues. Per germline, CDR1 SEHNR and CDR2 FQNEAQ (reference sequence). The table lists this clonotype with a few counts. Its antigen remains unidentified. Alongside a J-beta primer mix, a sample-barcoded 5' primer served in a second PCR lasting about 6 to 11 cycles. In TCRdb, the 5' RACE reads were re-called with MiXCR into one record per CDR3 protein. The sample lists 1.5 million to 2 million distinct CDR3 sequences; around 40% were seen once. This sequence originates from a human donor in good health. Input material: blood. The chain carries TRBV7-9 and TRBJ1-2; 7 bases agree with TRBD1. The CDR3 loop reads CASSAPGTAGYGYTF. For the CDR3, the DNA is TGTGCCAGCAGCGCACCCGGGACAGCGGGCTATGGCTACACCTTC.